In its sample, the clone carrying this T cell receptor (beta chain) was seen many times. This specimen comes from a study of metastatic and nonmetastatic thyroid tumors. At the level of the study: A comparison of repertoires was made across blood and tumor or nodule tissue from malignant and benign thyroid patients.

CDR3 length: 13 amino acids. V dropped 6 bases and J dropped 5 bases, with 13 bases sitting between them. The V gene's germline CDR1 is MGHRA and CDR2 YSYEKL. All patients were untreated before thyroid surgery. Original processing methods: Between-group CDR3 differences, defined by clinicopathological status, yielded a distant-metastasis classifier for papillary thyroid cancer. TCRdb reassembled clones from the PCR reads with MiXCR. V and J calls and clone size were set by TCRdb, not the authors. The data contain 35,000 to 50,000 clones, roughly 3.9% of them singletons. This rearrangement joins TRBV4-1 to TRBJ1-1; maybe TRBD1 (6 bases). The TCR was taken from a female donor with papillary thyroid cancer or a benign thyroid nodule (not recorded which). Some clones in this sample may be carry-over from other donors' samples. Material for sequencing was blood. The CDR3 DNA follows: TGCGCCAGCAGGGAACAGGGTGGGACTGAAGCTTTCTTT. It codes for CASREQGGTEAFF.